This TCR beta chain is from a study of metastatic and nonmetastatic thyroid tumors (dated by TCRdb to the early 2020s). Study-level background: For patients with malignant and with benign thyroid disease, the researchers compared repertoires between peripheral blood samples and tumor or nodule tissue samples.

Broader findings and caveats from the paper: TCR beta diversity was reported as significantly higher in malignant tumors than in benign nodules, in both blood and tumor samples.

This clone was counted at least ten times. No cognate antigen has been identified for it. Base quality data are lacking; no much larger clone is found one base away. This CDR3 is also generated by other DNA sequences in the sample. No treatment had been received by any patient before thyroid surgery. Using T-cell receptor beta sequencing, the study looked back at clinical samples from patients collected from about 2011 to 2019. After removal of 6 bases from V and 2 bases from J, the junction retains 3 bases not matched to a gene. The CDR3, cysteine through phenylalanine, is 13 amino acids long. The read is trimmed to its CDR3 DNA, 39 bases read in frame from base 1. Taken from the germline V gene, the CDR1 and CDR2 loops are SNHLY and FYNNEI. Library prep was done by PCR. Instrument on record: Illumina HiSeq 4000. High-throughput sequencing was used to profile the CDR3 region of the TCR beta-chain in every patient. As for the original processing: CDR3 differences across clinicopathological groups were used to build a classifier for discriminating distant-metastatic papillary thyroid cancer patients. The Shannon index was used to assess repertoire diversity, and the Morisita-Horn index was used to assess tumor-blood repertoire similarity. TCRdb reran the public reads through fastp at Q25 and MiXCR, keeping productive beta chains. V and J calls and clone size were set by TCRdb, not the authors. The sample table lists 21,000 or so clones, around a sixth of them with a count of one. Around 19% of the sample is taken by the ten largest.

Sequencing used blood. Recombination joined TRBV2 with TRBJ1-2, with 7 junctional bases fitting TRBD1. This receptor was obtained from a female donor with papillary thyroid cancer or a benign thyroid nodule (not recorded which). Some clones in this sample may be carry-over from other donors' samples. The DNA is as follows: TGTGCCAGCAGGGAACAGGGGAACTATGGCTACACCTTC. The translation is CASREQGNYGYTF.